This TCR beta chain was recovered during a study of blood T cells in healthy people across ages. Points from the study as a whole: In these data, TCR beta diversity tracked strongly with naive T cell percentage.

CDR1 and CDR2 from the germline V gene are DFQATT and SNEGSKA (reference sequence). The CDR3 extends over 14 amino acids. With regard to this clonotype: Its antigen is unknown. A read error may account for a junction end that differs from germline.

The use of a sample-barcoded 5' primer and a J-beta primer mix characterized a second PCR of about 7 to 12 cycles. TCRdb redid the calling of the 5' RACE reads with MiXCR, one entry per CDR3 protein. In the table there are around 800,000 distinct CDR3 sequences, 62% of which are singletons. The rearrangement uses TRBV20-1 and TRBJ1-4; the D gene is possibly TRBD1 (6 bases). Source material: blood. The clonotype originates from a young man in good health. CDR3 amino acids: CSATPGHFNEELFF. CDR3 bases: TGCAGTGCTACCCCGGGACACTTTAATGAAGAACTGTTTTTT.